These T cell receptor beta chains were read from a single sample in a study of tumor-infiltrating lymphocytes in primary liver carcinoma. TCRdb reprocessed the multiplex PCR reads via MiXCR and lists one record per CDR3 protein. Among about 180,000 distinct CDR3 sequences listed, 50% to 75% were seen once. Specimen: peripheral blood. All receptors derive from a man aged 35 to 55 with primary liver carcinoma and hepatitis B virus infection. The CDR3 runs from the conserved cysteine through the conserved F or W. Each record gives: J gene, V gene, D gene, clone size, CDR3 protein, CDR3 DNA. The D gene is left open where the match is weak. Only part of the rows carry a size: once, few, many, or a class if the clone is expanded.

TRBJ1-4,TRBV14,-,-,CASRQGIGEKLFF,TGTGCCAGCAGACAGGGAATCGGTGAAAAACTGTTTTTT
TRBJ2-3,TRBV29-1,-,-,CSVAGRGDTQYF,TGCAGCGTTGCCGGGAGAGGGGATACGCAGTATTTT
TRBJ2-1,TRBV5-4,-,-,CASSLSPTSLSYNEQFF,TGTGCCAGCAGCCTAAGCCCCACTTCGCTCTCCTACAATGAGCAGTTCTTC
TRBJ2-1,TRBV7-9,-,-,CASSLGGQWSEHFF,TGTGCCAGCAGCTTAGGCGGACAGTGGAGTGAGCACTTCTTC
TRBJ2-1,TRBV29-1,-,-,CSVGGVLDSYNEQFF,TGCAGCGTTGGGGGAGTACTAGACTCCTACAATGAGCAGTTCTTC
TRBJ2-2,TRBV5-4,TRBD2,-,CASSPQGAGGLAGGSGELFF,TGTGCCAGTAGTCCCCAGGGGGCAGGGGGACTAGCGGGAGGTTCCGGGGAGCTGTTTTTT
TRBJ2-3,TRBV5-6,-,-,CASSSSVVDTQYF,TGTGCCAGCAGCTCTTCCGTGGTGGATACGCAGTATTTT
TRBJ2-2,TRBV11-2,TRBD2,many,CASSSRLAGGPIGELFF,TGTGCCAGCAGCTCCCGTTTAGCGGGAGGGCCGATCGGGGAGCTGTTTTTT
TRBJ1-6,TRBV11-2,-,many,CASSFYCFRDGAYCNSPLHF,TGTGCCAGCAGCTTTTATTGTTTTCGGGACGGGGCTTACTGTAATTCACCCCTCCACTTT
TRBJ1-5,TRBV12-3/TRBV12-4,TRBD1,-,CTTRTGFNQPQHF,TGTACCACCCGGACAGGCTTCAATCAGCCCCAGCATTTT
TRBJ1-2,TRBV7-8,-,-,CASNPIGSYGYTF,TGTGCCAGCAACCCCATAGGCAGTTATGGCTACACCTTC
TRBJ1-1,TRBV6-5,-,-,CASNLGGANTEAFF,TGTGCCAGCAACTTGGGGGGAGCAAACACTGAAGCCTTCTTT
TRBJ2-5,TRBV12-3/TRBV12-4,TRBD2,-,CASSQGSGSQETQYF,TGTGCCAGCAGCCAGGGGAGCGGGAGCCAAGAGACCCAGTACTTC
TRBJ1-2,TRBV11-2,TRBD1,-,CASSRLQGNGGYTF,TGTGCCAGCAGCCGATTACAGGGGAATGGCGGCTACACCTTC
TRBJ2-2,TRBV4-1,-,-,CASSQEGRIGELFF,TGCGCCAGCAGCCAAGAAGGAAGGATCGGGGAGCTGTTTTTT
TRBJ2-2,TRBV5-4,TRBD2,-,CASKLAGGPGELFF,TGTGCCAGCAAACTAGCGGGAGGGCCAGGGGAGCTGTTTTTT
TRBJ2-3,TRBV7-8,TRBD2,-,CASSRLAGGPSYTDTQYF,TGTGCCAGCAGCCGGCTAGCGGGAGGTCCATCTTACACAGATACGCAGTATTTT
TRBJ1-2,TRBV12-3/TRBV12-4,-,-,CASRPTGGGYTF,TGTGCCAGCAGGCCGACAGGAGGTGGCTACACCTTC
TRBJ1-2,TRBV5-1,-,-,CASSLSGREINYGYTF,TGCGCCAGCAGCTTGAGCGGTAGAGAAATTAACTATGGCTACACCTTC
TRBJ2-1,TRBV7-8,-,-,CGSSLVAGGYGDEQFF,TGTGGCAGCAGCTTAGTTGCTGGCGGGTACGGAGATGAGCAGTTCTTC
TRBJ2-7,TRBV6-5,TRBD1,few,CASSLDRGVGEQYF,TGTGCCAGCAGCTTAGACAGGGGAGTAGGCGAGCAGTACTTC
TRBJ2-7,TRBV6-5,-,-,CASSPGGRSYEQYF,TGTGCCAGCAGTCCAGGGGGGCGGAGCTACGAGCAGTACTTC
TRBJ1-1,TRBV11-2,-,many,CASSPVRGKKGTEAFF,TGTGCCAGCAGCCCCGTCCGGGGTAAGAAGGGCACTGAAGCTTTCTTT
TRBJ1-2,TRBV30,-,few,CAWSSYGVRQSFGYTF,TGTGCCTGGAGTTCGTATGGGGTCAGGCAGTCTTTTGGCTACACCTTC
TRBJ1-1,TRBV4-1,-,-,CASSHMQGRNTEAFF,TGCGCCAGCAGCCATATGCAGGGGAGGAACACTGAAGCTTTCTTT
TRBJ2-1,TRBV29-1,TRBD2,-,CSVAGTSGSNEQFF,TGCAGCGTTGCAGGGACTAGCGGGAGCAATGAGCAGTTCTTC
TRBJ2-7,TRBV6-1,-,-,CASRNSGRASLYEQYF,TGTGCCAGCAGGAATAGCGGTAGGGCCTCTCTCTACGAGCAGTACTTC
TRBJ2-5,TRBV29-1,-,few,CSALDGNGSQYF,TGCAGCGCTCTCGACGGGAACGGGTCCCAGTACTTC
TRBJ2-6,TRBV30,TRBD1,-,CAWDRDSSGANVLTF,TGTGCCTGGGACAGGGATAGCTCTGGGGCCAACGTCCTGACTTTC
TRBJ1-5,TRBV2,-,-,CASSLLGQGISNEPQHF,TGTGCCAGCAGTCTCTTGGGGCAGGGGATTAGCAATGAGCCCCAGCATTTT
TRBJ2-7,TRBV29-1,-,many,CSIGGRDEQYF,TGCAGCATTGGAGGCCGGGACGAGCAGTACTTC
TRBJ2-5,TRBV11-2,-,-,CASRQAVGAGETQYF,TGTGCCAGCAGACAAGCCGTTGGGGCTGGGGAGACCCAGTACTTC
TRBJ2-3,TRBV12-3/TRBV12-4,-,-,CASSLSRADRARAGEGADTQYF,TGTGCCAGCAGTTTAAGTCGGGCGGACAGGGCGCGAGCGGGAGAAGGGGCAGATACGCAGTATTTT
TRBJ2-1,TRBV4-2,-,many,CASSIGLGGPWDEQFF,TGTGCCAGCAGCATCGGGCTTGGGGGCCCCTGGGATGAGCAGTTCTTC
TRBJ2-5,TRBV28,-,-,CASSQTEVIGTQYF,TGTGCCAGCAGCCAGACAGAGGTCATCGGGACCCAGTACTTC
TRBJ2-1,TRBV29-1,TRBD2,-,CGVEGVAGVYNEQFF,TGCGGCGTTGAAGGCGTAGCGGGAGTCTACAATGAGCAGTTCTTC
TRBJ2-7,TRBV11-2,TRBD2,-,CASNPPTSTYEQYF,TGTGCCAGCAACCCTCCGACTAGCACCTACGAGCAGTACTTC
TRBJ2-7,TRBV5-4,-,-,CASSLERSLSYEQYF,TGTGCCAGCAGCTTAGAGAGGTCCCTCTCCTACGAGCAGTACTTC
TRBJ2-1,TRBV28,-,-,CASTVGGYNEQFF,TGTGCCAGCACGGTAGGGGGATACAATGAGCAGTTCTTC
TRBJ2-3,TRBV7-8,TRBD2,many,CASGVAGPDTQYF,TGTGCCAGCGGTGTAGCGGGACCAGATACGCAGTATTTT
TRBJ2-7,TRBV6-2/TRBV6-3,-,few,CASSYSQGGQYF,TGTGCCAGCAGTTACTCCCAAGGAGGGCAGTACTTC